This T cell receptor (beta chain) appears in the sequencing data of a study of regulatory T cells in long-lasting Graves disease. Findings and limits, study-wide: Patients with persistent Graves' had lower TCR diversity than newly diagnosed patients. Persistent disease showed a preference for TRBV28, TRBJ1-2 and TRBJ2-5.

This clonotype was found many times. Its antigen is not known. V dropped 5 bases and J dropped 0 bases, with 13 bases sitting between them. The CDR3 consists of 15 residues. Germline V gene data show CDR1 as SGHTA and CDR2 as FQGNSA. Researchers made TCR beta libraries by using iRepertoire HTBI primers and running Arm-PCR on CDR3 regions. One entry per CDR3 protein, called by TCRdb with MiXCR from the multiplex PCR reads. The sample carries about 540,000 distinct CDR3 sequences, roughly 12% recorded once. Time point reported: newly diagnosed GD, antithyroid drugs for less than 3 months. Scientists built the TCR library using RNA that was extracted from PBMCs. As collected, the peripheral blood samples measured around 9 milliliters each and went into EDTA tubes. The same data also went into a second study, on T cells in Graves' hyperthyroidism and ophthalmopathy.

The sequences come from peripheral blood mononuclear cells (PBMCs), collected at new diagnosis, from a patient treated with antithyroid drugs. The TCR sequence derives from a man aged 25 to 40 with Graves disease. J is TRBJ2-5 and V is TRBV7-2; a possible D gene is TRBD2 (6 bases). CDR3 loop: CASSQAGWYQETQYF. CDR3 DNA: TGTGCCAGCAGCCAAGCGGGTTGGTACCAAGAGACCCAGTACTTC.